This T cell receptor beta chain was sequenced during a study of cytomegalovirus exposure and HLA in healthy donors. Study results and caveats: In vitro confirmation showed three CMV-associated chains to be CMV antigen specific. Rare TCR sequences predominated, though certain public TCRs were found in many donors.

This clone has just one count. The antigen is not known. The donors were part of the 120-subject validation cohort, which stood apart from the roughly 700-subject first cohort. CDR1 and CDR2 from the germline V gene are MNHEY and SMNVEV (reference sequence). The CDR3 extends over 13 amino acids. The junction had 8 bases not matched to a gene; V was cut back by 6 bases and J by 8 bases. Sequencing was performed with immunoSEQ multiplex PCR; in TCRdb, only in-frame clones are kept and a portion is missing. The sample lists 150,000 to 200,000 clones; 86% were seen once. The sample consisted of PBMCs. The chain recombines TRBV27 with TRBJ1-2; TRBD1 matches 8 bases. This clonotype was obtained from a woman younger than 35 in good health and CMV-seronegative. DNA for the CDR3: TGTGCCAGCAGCTGGACAGGGTTCCGCGGCTACACCTTC. Translation: CASSWTGFRGYTF.